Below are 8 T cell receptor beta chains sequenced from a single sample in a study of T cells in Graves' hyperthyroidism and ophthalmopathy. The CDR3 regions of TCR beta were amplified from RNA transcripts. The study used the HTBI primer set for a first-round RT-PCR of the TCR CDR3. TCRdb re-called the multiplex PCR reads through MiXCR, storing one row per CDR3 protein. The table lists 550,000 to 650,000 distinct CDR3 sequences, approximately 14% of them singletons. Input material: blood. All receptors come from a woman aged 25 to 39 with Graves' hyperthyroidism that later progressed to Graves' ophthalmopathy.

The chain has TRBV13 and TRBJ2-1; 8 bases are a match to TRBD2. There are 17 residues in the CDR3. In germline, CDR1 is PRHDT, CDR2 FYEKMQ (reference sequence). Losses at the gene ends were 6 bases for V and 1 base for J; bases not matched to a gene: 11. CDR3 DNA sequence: TGTGCCAGCAGTTCTAGGGTACTAGCGGAGTCCTACAATGAGCAGTTCTTC. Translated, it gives CASSSRVLAESYNEQFF.

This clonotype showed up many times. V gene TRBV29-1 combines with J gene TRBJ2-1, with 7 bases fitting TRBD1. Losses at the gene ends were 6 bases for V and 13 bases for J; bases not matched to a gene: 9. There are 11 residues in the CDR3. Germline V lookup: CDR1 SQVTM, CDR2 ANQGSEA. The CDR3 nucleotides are TGCAGCGTAGACAGGGCAACCACCCAGTTCTTC. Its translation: CSVDRATTQFF.

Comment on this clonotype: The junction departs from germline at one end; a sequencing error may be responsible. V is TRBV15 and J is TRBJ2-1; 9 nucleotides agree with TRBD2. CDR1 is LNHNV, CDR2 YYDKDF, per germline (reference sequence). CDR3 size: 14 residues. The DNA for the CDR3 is TGTGCTACCAGCAATATAGCGGGAGATAATGAGCAGTTCTTC. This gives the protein CATSNIAGDNEQFF.

The CDR3 region is CASRGTVPANVLTF. DNA for the CDR3: TGTGCCAGCAGGGGGACAGTGCCGGCCAACGTCCTGACTTTC. The chain is built from TRBV12-3 or TRBV12-4 and TRBJ2-6; TRBD1 matches at 7 bases. The CDR3 runs 14 residues. Losses at the gene ends were 6 bases for V and 6 bases for J; bases not matched to a gene: 5.

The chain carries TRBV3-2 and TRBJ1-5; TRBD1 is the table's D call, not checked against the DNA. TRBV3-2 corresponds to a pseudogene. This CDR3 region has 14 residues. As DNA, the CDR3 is TGTGCCAGCAGCCAAGGTCGGGGGAAGCAGCCCCAGCATTTT. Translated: CASSQGRGKQPQHF.

In DNA form, the CDR3 reads TGTGCCAGCAGTTCAGGGGGAACACACCCCTACGAGCAGTACTTC. As protein: CASSSGGTHPYEQYF. J is TRBJ2-7 and V is TRBV27; 7 positions match TRBD1. The ends lost 4 bases at V and 2 bases at J; junction bases unmatched: 8. This CDR3 comprises 15 residues. The germline V gene has CDR1 MNHEY and CDR2 SMNVEV (reference sequence).

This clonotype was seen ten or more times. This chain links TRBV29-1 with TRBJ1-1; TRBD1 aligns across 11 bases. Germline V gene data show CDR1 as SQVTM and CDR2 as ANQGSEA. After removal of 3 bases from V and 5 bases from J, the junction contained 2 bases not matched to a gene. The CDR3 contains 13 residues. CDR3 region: CSVEGTGGTEAFF. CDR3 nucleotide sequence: TGCAGCGTTGAGGGGACAGGGGGGACTGAAGCTTTCTTT.

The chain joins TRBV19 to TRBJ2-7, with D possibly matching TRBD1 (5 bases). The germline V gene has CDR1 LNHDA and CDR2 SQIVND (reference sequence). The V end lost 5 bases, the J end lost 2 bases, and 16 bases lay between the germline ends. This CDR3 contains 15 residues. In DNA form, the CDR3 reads TGTGCCAGTAGTGTCACCAGGGAAGTTGCCTACGAGCAGTACTTC. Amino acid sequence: CASSVTREVAYEQYF.